This T cell receptor (beta chain) was documented in a study of chemoradiotherapy in HPV16-positive cancers. Study-level information: Candidate HPV-specific T-cell clones and common TCR motifs came from functional assays in two HPV16-positive patients.

Libraries were prepared by immunoSEQ multiplex PCR; TCRdb keeps only in-frame clonotypes and omits some of them. In the table there are tens of thousands of clones, around nine tenths of which are singletons. Repertoires were sampled repeatedly during chemoradiotherapy. CDR1 is SNHLY and CDR2 is FYNNEI in the germline V gene. The CDR3 extends over 14 amino acids. V was clipped by 7 bases and J by 1 base, with 11 bases between them. The material sequenced was blood, taken from a patient who underwent chemoradiotherapy. This chain joins TRBV2 and TRBJ1-3; D unresolved. The clonotype originates from a human donor with HPV-associated anogenital cancer. The CDR3 protein is CASNGSPSGNTIYF. In nucleotides, the CDR3 is TGTGCCAGCAACGGCAGCCCTTCTGGAAACACCATATATTTT.